Listed below are T cell receptor beta chains from one sample, sequenced in a study of radiotherapy plus CTLA-4 blockade in lung cancer. Only in-frame clones appear in the TCRdb table, and some are missing; sequencing was by immunoSEQ multiplex PCR. The sample contains tens of thousands of clones, about four fifths of which appear only once. Sequences were derived from peripheral blood, sampled from a patient treated with radiotherapy plus ipilimumab. These receptors were collected from a human donor with non-small cell lung cancer who had stable disease on radiotherapy plus ipilimumab. Each CDR3 is given with its conserved first and last residue. The D gene is left open where the match is weak. Clone size is given for some rows only: seen once, a few or many times, or a class if the clone is expanded.

d_call	v_call	clone_size	j_call	cdr3_length	cdr3_aa	cdr3_nt
TRBD2	TRBV5-5	NA	TRBJ2-2	17	CARRGGDGLANTGELFF	TGTGCCAGGCGGGGTGGGGACGGACTAGCGAACACCGGGGAGCTGTTTTTT
NA	TRBV11-3	NA	TRBJ2-3	13	CASSYRVTDTQYF	TGTGCCAGCAGCTATAGGGTCACAGATACGCAGTATTTT
TRBD2	TRBV19	NA	TRBJ2-1	17	CASSIRGAGELYNEQFF	TGTGCCAGTAGTATACGGGGAGCGGGAGAATTATACAATGAGCAGTTCTTC
TRBD2	TRBV6-1	NA	TRBJ2-2	18	CASSALGLAAANTGELFF	TGTGCCAGCAGTGCATTGGGACTAGCGGCCGCGAACACCGGGGAGCTGTTTTTT
TRBD2	TRBV29-1	NA	TRBJ2-7	14	CSVEEGTSTYEQYF	TGCAGCGTTGAAGAGGGGACTAGCACCTACGAGCAGTACTTC
TRBD1	TRBV18	NA	TRBJ2-1	17	CASSPSPTGGKGNEQFF	TGTGCCAGCTCACCGAGCCCTACAGGGGGCAAAGGCAATGAGCAGTTCTTC
TRBD1	TRBV28	NA	TRBJ1-5	16	CASSVVQGSSNQPQHF	TGTGCCAGCAGTGTAGTACAGGGGAGCAGCAATCAGCCCCAGCATTTT
TRBD1	TRBV5-1	NA	TRBJ2-7	15	CASSLLVGQGYEQYF	TGCGCCAGCAGCTTGCTAGTAGGACAGGGATACGAGCAGTACTTC
NA	TRBV27	NA	TRBJ1-6	13	CASRPWVDSPLHF	TGTGCCAGCAGGCCCTGGGTGGATTCACCCCTCCACTTT
TRBD2	TRBV11-2	NA	TRBJ2-5	16	CASSLSLAGVQETQYF	TGTGCCAGCAGCTTATCCCTAGCGGGGGTCCAAGAGACCCAGTACTTC
NA	TRBV27	NA	TRBJ2-1	15	CASSLSRLPYNEQFF	TGTGCCAGCAGTTTATCTCGTCTACCATACAATGAGCAGTTCTTC
TRBD2	TRBV9	NA	TRBJ2-1	15	CASSVFSGSRNEQFF	TGTGCCAGCAGCGTATTTAGCGGGAGTAGGAATGAGCAGTTCTTC
NA	TRBV12-5	few	TRBJ2-3	11	CASGNTDTQYF	TGTGCTAGTGGTAATACAGATACGCAGTATTTT
NA	TRBV6-6	NA	TRBJ2-5	14	CASSYTVVEETQYF	TGTGCCAGCAGTTACACGGTGGTCGAAGAGACCCAGTACTTC
TRBD1	TRBV18	once	TRBJ2-7	16	CASSPRGTGPLDEQYF	TGTGCCAGCTCACCACGGGGGACAGGGCCGCTGGACGAGCAGTACTTC
TRBD2	TRBV9	NA	TRBJ2-5	17	CASSLGLAGGTQETQYF	TGTGCCAGCAGCCTAGGACTAGCGGGGGGGACTCAAGAGACCCAGTACTTC
NA	TRBV27	NA	TRBJ2-7	15	CASSGSGGSFHEQYF	TGTGCCAGCAGTGGGTCTGGGGGTTCCTTCCACGAGCAGTACTTC
NA	TRBV5-1	NA	TRBJ1-1	13	CASSLAGTPGAFF	TGCGCCAGCAGCTTGGCCGGGACACCAGGGGCTTTCTTT
NA	TRBV28	NA	TRBJ1-1	12	CASSLSQRAAFF	TGTGCCAGCAGTCTTTCCCAGCGGGCAGCTTTCTTT
NA	TRBV4-1	NA	TRBJ1-5	15	CASSQEMDTQGPQHF	TGCGCCAGCAGCCAAGAAATGGACACCCAGGGACCCCAGCATTTT
TRBD1	TRBV9	NA	TRBJ1-6	16	CASSVATGTGVSPLHF	TGTGCCAGCAGCGTAGCTACCGGGACAGGGGTTTCACCCCTCCACTTT
TRBD1	TRBV5-4	NA	TRBJ1-6	14	CASSFDRGLSPLHF	TGTGCCAGCAGCTTTGACAGGGGGCTCTCACCCCTCCACTTT
NA	TRBV30	once	TRBJ2-7	11	CAWSGRDEQYF	TGTGCCTGGAGTGGCAGGGACGAGCAGTACTTC
NA	TRBV7-8	NA	TRBJ2-2	14	CASSLDSISGELFF	TGTGCCAGCAGCTTGGACAGTATCTCCGGGGAGCTGTTTTTT
TRBD2	TRBV13	NA	TRBJ2-5	16	CASSLLGLAREETQYF	TGTGCCAGCAGCTTACTCGGACTAGCGAGAGAAGAGACCCAGTACTTC
NA	TRBV28	NA	TRBJ1-5	16	CASSFSGLNSNQPQHF	TGTGCCAGCAGTTTCTCGGGCCTTAATAGCAATCAGCCCCAGCATTTT
TRBD1	TRBV30	NA	TRBJ1-6	14	CAWMSGGMNSPLHF	TGTGCCTGGATGTCAGGGGGAATGAATTCACCCCTCCACTTT
NA	TRBV7-9	NA	TRBJ1-6	17	CASSLDRLGSGNSPLHF	TGTGCCAGCAGCTTAGATCGTCTGGGGTCGGGTAATTCACCCCTCCACTTT
TRBD2	TRBV6-5	NA	TRBJ2-5	15	CASSYSGGRVETQYF	TGTGCCAGCAGTTACTCGGGCGGGAGGGTAGAGACCCAGTACTTC
NA	TRBV7-3	NA	TRBJ2-2	17	CASSFGGTITSTGELFF	TGTGCCAGCAGCTTCGGCGGGACCATCACGTCCACCGGGGAGCTGTTTTTT
NA	TRBV15	NA	TRBJ2-1	14	CATSRDPGRDEQFF	TGTGCCACCAGCAGAGATCCAGGCCGGGATGAGCAGTTCTTC
NA	TRBV9	few	TRBJ2-5	14	CASSPSSQPHAQYF	TGTGCCAGCAGCCCCTCATCCCAGCCGCATGCTCAGTACTTC
TRBD1	TRBV5-5	NA	TRBJ1-4	16	CASSQGQGASDEKLFF	TGTGCCAGCAGCCAAGGACAGGGAGCTTCGGATGAAAAACTGTTTTTT
NA	TRBV14	NA	TRBJ1-4	14	CASSPLGTNEKLFF	TGTGCCAGCAGCCCCTTAGGGACTAATGAAAAACTGTTTTTT
TRBD2	TRBV9	NA	TRBJ2-3	16	CASSVELAGPTDTQYF	TGTGCCAGCAGCGTAGAGTTAGCGGGACCCACAGATACGCAGTATTTT
NA	TRBV25-1	NA	TRBJ1-3	13	CASSLDSGNTIYF	TGTGCCAGCAGTTTGGACTCTGGAAACACCATATATTTT
NA	TRBV5-1	NA	TRBJ1-2	16	CASSPRAQGGTYGYTF	TGCGCCAGCAGCCCCCGGGCTCAGGGAGGGACTTATGGCTACACCTTC
NA	TRBV5-6	NA	TRBJ2-3	17	CASSSTPWAVLTDTQYF	TGTGCCAGCAGCTCTACTCCATGGGCGGTGCTCACAGATACGCAGTATTTT
NA	TRBV27	NA	TRBJ2-6	17	CASRKVSTDSGANVLTF	TGTGCCAGCAGGAAAGTCTCGACAGACTCTGGGGCCAACGTCCTGACTTTC
NA	TRBV9	NA	TRBJ1-1	15	CASSPGGRVKTEAFF	TGTGCCAGCAGCCCTGGGGGGCGGGTGAAGACTGAAGCTTTCTTT
NA	TRBV1	few	TRBJ2-5	16	CTSSWSSGRTQETQYF	TGCACCAGCAGCTGGTCTAGCGGGAGAACGCAAGAGACCCAGTACTTC
TRBD1	TRBV12-5	once	TRBJ1-2	15	CASGLSDRANYGYTF	TGTGCTAGTGGTTTGTCGGACAGGGCGAACTATGGCTACACCTTC
NA	TRBV6-1	NA	TRBJ2-1	14	CASSEYHALNEQFF	TGTGCCAGCAGTGAATATCACGCGCTGAATGAGCAGTTCTTC
TRBD1	TRBV10-3	NA	TRBJ1-2	13	CAISGDRGQGYTF	TGTGCCATCAGTGGGGACAGGGGTCAGGGCTACACCTTC
NA	TRBV11-1	NA	TRBJ1-1	15	CASSLARRGDTEAFF	TGTGCCAGCAGCTTAGCCCGACGCGGGGACACTGAAGCTTTCTTT
NA	TRBV19	NA	TRBJ2-5	14	CASLLGGSGETQYF	TGTGCCAGTCTGCTTGGGGGCTCGGGGGAGACCCAGTACTTC
TRBD1	TRBV19	NA	TRBJ2-7	15	CASSIRDRGNDEQYF	TGTGCCAGTAGTATAAGGGACAGGGGGAACGACGAGCAGTACTTC
NA	TRBV15	NA	TRBJ2-3	15	CATSRGDTSTDTQYF	TGTGCCACCAGCAGAGGGGACACTAGCACAGATACGCAGTATTTT
NA	TRBV4-2	NA	TRBJ1-6	19	CASSQGRGGTGAQGSPLHF	TGTGCCAGCAGCCAAGGACGGGGAGGGACGGGGGCTCAAGGTTCACCCCTCCACTTT
NA	TRBV2	NA	TRBJ2-1	12	CASSSTVIEQFF	TGTGCCAGCAGTTCGACCGTTATTGAGCAGTTCTTC
TRBD2	TRBV23-1	NA	TRBJ2-1	16	CASSRILAGGPNEQFF	TGCGCCAGCAGTCGCATACTAGCGGGGGGGCCGAATGAGCAGTTCTTC
TRBD1	TRBV6-1	NA	TRBJ1-2	14	CASSDTGGRYGYTF	TGTGCCAGCAGTGATACAGGGGGCAGGTATGGCTACACCTTC
NA	TRBV6-1	NA	TRBJ2-1	12	CASSPAAGMNFF	TGTGCCAGCAGCCCAGCCGCGGGTATGAACTTCTTC
NA	TRBV28	NA	TRBJ2-7	13	CASKRHFLQEQYF	TGTGCCAGCAAACGACATTTTTTACAAGAGCAGTACTTC
NA	TRBV29-1	NA	TRBJ2-7	14	CSVGVGGSSYEQYF	TGCAGCGTTGGGGTCGGCGGCAGCTCCTACGAGCAGTACTTC
TRBD1	TRBV29-1	NA	TRBJ2-7	13	CSVEGTGAYEQYF	TGCAGCGTTGAGGGGACAGGGGCCTACGAGCAGTACTTC
TRBD1	TRBV18	NA	TRBJ1-6	15	CASSPDRGLESPLHF	TGTGCCAGCTCACCAGACAGGGGGTTGGAGTCACCCCTCCACTTT
NA	TRBV28	NA	TRBJ1-1	11	CASSFEGRAFF	TGTGCCAGCAGTTTTGAGGGGCGGGCTTTCTTT
TRBD2	TRBV7-8	NA	TRBJ2-1	17	CASSSRLAGSTYNEQFF	TGTGCCAGCAGCTCCAGACTAGCGGGAAGTACTTACAATGAGCAGTTCTTC
TRBD1	TRBV27	NA	TRBJ2-3	16	CASRKQGNGLWDTQYF	TGTGCCAGCAGAAAACAGGGGAACGGGTTATGGGATACGCAGTATTTT